This T cell receptor beta chain was profiled in a study of shared clonotypes between healthy human individuals. Sorted-subset replicate PCRs used 200 ng of genomic DNA. This amount corresponded to tens of thousands of T cell genomes. Under the authors' procedure: Junction-only immunoSEQ sequences carried no quality scores, so filtering differed. TCRdb's copy holds only in-frame clones and misses some; the assay was immunoSEQ multiplex PCR. V, J and clone size derive from that table, while D and trimming were established from the DNA sequence. Among around 2,100,000 clones listed, approximately 95% were seen once. Notes on this clone: The target antigen is unknown.

The naive CD8 fraction comprised CD45RO-negative cells positively selected for CCR7 and excluded terminally differentiated effector memory CD45RA+ cells. The donors, healthy adults who were HIV-negative, had experienced no recent acute infections or vaccinations. The germline V gene has CDR1 MDHEN and CDR2 SYDVKM. Trimming shortened V by 5 bases and J by 0 bases, and 22 bases separated the two germline ends. CDR3 length: 18 amino acids. Broader study findings: An anticipated effect of sequencing depth on clonotype sharing among donors was recognized.

The sample taken for sequencing was naive CD8+ T cells sorted from blood. This receptor was taken from a man aged 18 to 29 in good health. The chain employs TRBV28 and TRBJ2-5, with a weak D call TRBD2 (6 bases). The CDR3 region is CASSRGVTISVNQETQYF. Written as DNA, the CDR3 is TGTGCCAGCAGTCGCGGGGTGACCATATCGGTGAACCAAGAGACCCAGTACTTC.